The rows below give T cell receptor beta chains drawn from one sample of a study of Ad26.COV2.S vaccination and SARS-CoV-2 variants. TCRdb's copy holds only in-frame clones and misses some; the assay was immunoSEQ multiplex PCR. The table records 300,000 to 450,000 clones, 90% to 95% of them present only once. Sequenced material: peripheral blood, taken after recovery from COVID-19. The receptors were gathered from a human donor who had recovered from COVID-19. Both conserved end residues are part of each CDR3. The D gene is left open where the match is weak. Clone size is not always given. Where it is, it says once, few, many or a class for expanded clones.

TRBJ1-1 | . | TRBV4-1 | . | TGCGCCAGCAGCCAGGGACCGACTGAAGCTTTCTTT | CASSQGPTEAFF
TRBJ1-2 | TRBD1 | TRBV3-1/TRBV3-2 | . | TGTGCCAGCAGCCAAGTCTTACGAACAGGGGGCCTTAGGTACTATGGCTACACCTTC | CASSQVLRTGGLRYYGYTF
TRBJ2-5 | . | TRBV25-1 | . | TGTGCCAGCGGAACAGGGAGGGGAGAGACCCAGTACTTC | CASGTGRGETQYF
TRBJ2-3 | TRBD2 | TRBV4-1 | . | TGCGCCAGCAGCCAAGATCATCCAGCGGGGGGCACAGATACGCAGTATTTT | CASSQDHPAGGTDTQYF
TRBJ2-1 | TRBD1 | TRBV18 | . | TGTGCCAGCTCACTCTTAGACAGGGTGTCCTACAATGAGCAGTTCTTC | CASSLLDRVSYNEQFF
TRBJ1-4 | . | TRBV7-9 | . | TGTGCCAGCACCATCTGGACGGGGGGATTTGCAACTAATGAAAAACTGTTTTTT | CASTIWTGGFATNEKLFF
TRBJ2-5 | . | TRBV2 | . | TGTGCCAGCAGTGAATGGCGGGGATCCTACTTC | CASSEWRGSYF
TRBJ2-5 | . | TRBV6-1 | . | TGTGCCAGCAGTGAAGCGCTGGTAGGGGGGATCCAAGAGACCCAGTACTTC | CASSEALVGGIQETQYF
TRBJ2-7 | . | TRBV3-1/TRBV3-2 | . | TGTGCCAGCAGCCAAGAATACGAGCAGTACTTC | CASSQEYEQYF
TRBJ1-2 | . | TRBV6-5 | . | TGTGCCAGCACCGACCCGGCTGGTGGCTACACCTTC | CASTDPAGGYTF
TRBJ2-3 | TRBD2 | TRBV7-2 | . | TGTGCCAGCAGCTTAGTGGCTAGCGGGGGGGCAGATACGCAGTATTTT | CASSLVASGGADTQYF
TRBJ1-1 | . | TRBV5-1 | . | TGCGCCAGCAGCTCCGGGACCCTTAGAATGGGCACTGAAGCTTTCTTT | CASSSGTLRMGTEAFF
TRBJ1-4 | . | TRBV6-5 | once | TGTGCCAGCAGTTACGGTACAGCAACTAATGAAAAACTGTTTTTT | CASSYGTATNEKLFF
TRBJ1-2 | . | TRBV2 | . | TGTGCCAGCAGTCAATCATGGGGGGGGGCTGGAGGCTACACCTTC | CASSQSWGGAGGYTF
TRBJ2-3 | TRBD2 | TRBV7-6 | . | TGTGCCAGCAGCAAACCACTGCTAGCGGGGGCTCCAGATACGCAGTATTTT | CASSKPLLAGAPDTQYF
TRBJ1-2 | TRBD1 | TRBV29-1 | . | TGCAGCGTTGCGACAGGGAACTATGGCTACACCTTC | CSVATGNYGYTF
TRBJ2-7 | . | TRBV5-4 | . | TGTGCCAGCAGCTTGAGAGAGGGGGGGTCCTACGAGCAGTACTTC | CASSLREGGSYEQYF
TRBJ1-2 | TRBD1 | TRBV27 | few | TGTGCCAGCAGACGCGGGACAGGGTACGATGGCTACACCTTC | CASRRGTGYDGYTF
TRBJ2-5 | . | TRBV19 | . | TGTGCCAGTAGTGTCCAGGGGCGACAAGAGACCCAGTACTTC | CASSVQGRQETQYF
TRBJ2-7 | TRBD1 | TRBV6-1 | . | TGTGCCAGCAGTGCGTCCCGGGACAGGGGGCTTTCCTACGAGCAGTACTTC | CASSASRDRGLSYEQYF
TRBJ2-3 | . | TRBV29-1 | . | TGCAGCGTTGAGCTTTATGGTGGCACAGATACGCAGTATTTT | CSVELYGGTDTQYF
TRBJ1-4 | TRBD1 | TRBV7-6 | . | TGTGCCAGCAGCATAGGACAGGGAGCTAATGAAAAACTGTTTTTT | CASSIGQGANEKLFF
TRBJ1-5 | . | TRBV23-1 | . | TGCGCCAGCAGTCAGATAGCGGGATATAGCAATCAGCCCCAGCATTTT | CASSQIAGYSNQPQHF
TRBJ2-3 | TRBD2 | TRBV9 | . | TGTGCCAGCAGCCCCCGGGGGGGGACTAGCACAGATACGCAGTATTTT | CASSPRGGTSTDTQYF
TRBJ1-3 | . | TRBV6-5 | . | TGTGCCGGTTCGGACCGTTACTCTGGAAACACCATATATTTT | CAGSDRYSGNTIYF
TRBJ1-1 | . | TRBV7-9 | . | TGTGCCAGCAGCTTAAGTACGGCAACTGAAGCTTTCTTT | CASSLSTATEAFF
TRBJ1-5 | TRBD1 | TRBV9 | . | TGTGCCAGCAGCGGACAGGGGTCCAATCAGCCCCAGCATTTT | CASSGQGSNQPQHF
TRBJ2-3 | TRBD1 | TRBV19 | . | TGTGCCAGCCGGTTCGGGACAGGAAGCACAGATACGCAGTATTTT | CASRFGTGSTDTQYF
TRBJ2-7 | TRBD1 | TRBV5-4 | . | TGTGCCAGCAGCTTGGTAGGGGGCGACGACTACGAGCAGTACTTC | CASSLVGGDDYEQYF
TRBJ1-2 | . | TRBV27 | . | TGTGCCAGCACCTCTCTGACCCGGGACAACTATGGCTACACCTTC | CASTSLTRDNYGYTF
TRBJ1-1 | . | TRBV7-9 | . | TGTGCCAGCAGCCCTCAGGCAGGAGTGGGCACTGAAGCTTTCTTT | CASSPQAGVGTEAFF
TRBJ1-1 | . | TRBV6-1 | . | TGTGCCAGCAGTGATTTAACAGGGGAAGCTTTCTTT | CASSDLTGEAFF
TRBJ2-1 | . | TRBV5-4 | . | TGTGCCAGCAGCTTGGCGGGCAGGACCTCCTACAATGAGCAGTTCTTC | CASSLAGRTSYNEQFF
TRBJ2-2 | . | TRBV6-5 | once | TGTGCCAGCAGGCGCGCAGCCCGCCGAGCCGGGGAGCTGTTTTTT | CASRRAARRAGELFF
TRBJ2-5 | . | TRBV6-2/TRBV6-3 | . | TGTGCCAGCAGTCCCAGGAAACTAGGCTTGGTGAGCCAAGAGACCCAGTACTTC | CASSPRKLGLVSQETQYF
TRBJ2-2 | . | TRBV5-1 | . | TGCGCCAGCAGCTTGCACGGGATTGGGCAGGGTAACACCGGGGAGCTGTTTTTT | CASSLHGIGQGNTGELFF
TRBJ1-1 | . | TRBV20-1 | . | TGCAGTGTCGGGTCCACTGAAGCTTTCTTT | CSVGSTEAFF
TRBJ1-1 | . | TRBV10-3 | . | TGTGCCACCTCAGGGAGGTGGAACACTGAAGCTTTCTTT | CATSGRWNTEAFF
TRBJ2-7 | . | TRBV12-2 | . | TGTGCAAGTCGCTTGGTGGGACTAGCGGTCTGGTCCTACGAGCAGTACTTC | CASRLVGLAVWSYEQYF
TRBJ2-1 | . | TRBV7-2 | . | TGTGCCAGCAGCTTCAGGGGTGGGGAGCAGTTCTTC | CASSFRGGEQFF
TRBJ2-7 | . | TRBV11-2 | few | TGTGCCAGCAGCTCATACACAGCCACCTACGAGCAGTACTTC | CASSSYTATYEQYF
TRBJ2-2 | TRBD2 | TRBV4-3 | . | TGCGCCAGCAGCCCAGGCACTAGCGGGGGGTACACCGGGGAGCTGTTTTTT | CASSPGTSGGYTGELFF
TRBJ2-1 | . | TRBV5-1 | . | TGCGCCAGCAGCCCACCGGACTTGTATCACAATGAGCAGTTCTTC | CASSPPDLYHNEQFF